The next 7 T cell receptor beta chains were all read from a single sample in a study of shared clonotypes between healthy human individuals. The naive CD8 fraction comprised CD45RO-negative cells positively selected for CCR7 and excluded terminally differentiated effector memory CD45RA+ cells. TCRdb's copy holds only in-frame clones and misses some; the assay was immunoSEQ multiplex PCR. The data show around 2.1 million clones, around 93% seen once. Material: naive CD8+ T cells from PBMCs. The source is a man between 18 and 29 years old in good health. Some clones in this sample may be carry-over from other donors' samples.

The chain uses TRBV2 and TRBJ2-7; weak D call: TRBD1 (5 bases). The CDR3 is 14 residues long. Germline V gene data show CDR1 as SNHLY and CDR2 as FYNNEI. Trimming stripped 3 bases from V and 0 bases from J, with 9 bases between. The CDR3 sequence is CASSERQSSYEQYF. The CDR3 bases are TGTGCCAGCAGTGAGCGACAGAGCTCCTACGAGCAGTACTTC.

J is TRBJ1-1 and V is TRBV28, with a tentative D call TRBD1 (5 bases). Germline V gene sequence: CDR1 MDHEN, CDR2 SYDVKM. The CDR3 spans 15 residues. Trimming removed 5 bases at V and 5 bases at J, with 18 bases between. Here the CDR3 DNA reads TGTGCCAGCAGTCCCGGGGCCCAACGGCAGACTGAAGCTTTCTTT. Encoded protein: CASSPGAQRQTEAFF.

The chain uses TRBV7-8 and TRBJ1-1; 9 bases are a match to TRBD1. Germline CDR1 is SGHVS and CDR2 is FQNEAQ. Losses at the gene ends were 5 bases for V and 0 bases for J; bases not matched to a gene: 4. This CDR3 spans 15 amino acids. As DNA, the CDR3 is TGTGCCAGCAGCCCCCGGGACAGGGTGAACACTGAAGCTTTCTTT. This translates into CASSPRDRVNTEAFF.

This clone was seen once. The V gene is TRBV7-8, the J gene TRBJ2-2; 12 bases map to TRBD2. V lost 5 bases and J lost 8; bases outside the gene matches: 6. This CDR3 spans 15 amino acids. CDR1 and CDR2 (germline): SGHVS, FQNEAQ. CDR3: CASSPGLAGRGELFF. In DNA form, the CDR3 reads TGTGCCAGCAGCCCAGGACTAGCGGGGAGAGGGGAGCTGTTTTTT.

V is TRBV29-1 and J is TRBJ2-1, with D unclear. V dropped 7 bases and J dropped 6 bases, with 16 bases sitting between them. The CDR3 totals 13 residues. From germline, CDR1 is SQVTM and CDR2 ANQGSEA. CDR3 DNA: TGCAGCGGTCGGCAGACCCTACTCAATGAGCAGTTCTTC. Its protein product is CSGRQTLLNEQFF.

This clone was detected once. The chain's CDR3 is CASSLDPGYEQYF. Here the CDR3 DNA reads TGTGCCAGCAGCTTGGACCCCGGGTACGAGCAGTACTTC. The chain employs TRBV5-5 and TRBJ2-7; D is ambiguous. This CDR3 spans 13 amino acids. Per germline, CDR1 SGHKS and CDR2 YYEKEE (reference sequence). Trimming shortened V by 0 bases and J by 4 bases, and 8 bases separated the two germline ends.

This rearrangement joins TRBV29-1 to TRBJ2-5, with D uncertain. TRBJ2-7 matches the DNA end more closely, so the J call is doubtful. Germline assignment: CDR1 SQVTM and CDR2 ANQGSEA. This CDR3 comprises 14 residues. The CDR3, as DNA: TGCAGCGTTGAACTTCAGGCAAGATCCTACGAGCAGTACTTC. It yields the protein CSVELQARSYEQYF.